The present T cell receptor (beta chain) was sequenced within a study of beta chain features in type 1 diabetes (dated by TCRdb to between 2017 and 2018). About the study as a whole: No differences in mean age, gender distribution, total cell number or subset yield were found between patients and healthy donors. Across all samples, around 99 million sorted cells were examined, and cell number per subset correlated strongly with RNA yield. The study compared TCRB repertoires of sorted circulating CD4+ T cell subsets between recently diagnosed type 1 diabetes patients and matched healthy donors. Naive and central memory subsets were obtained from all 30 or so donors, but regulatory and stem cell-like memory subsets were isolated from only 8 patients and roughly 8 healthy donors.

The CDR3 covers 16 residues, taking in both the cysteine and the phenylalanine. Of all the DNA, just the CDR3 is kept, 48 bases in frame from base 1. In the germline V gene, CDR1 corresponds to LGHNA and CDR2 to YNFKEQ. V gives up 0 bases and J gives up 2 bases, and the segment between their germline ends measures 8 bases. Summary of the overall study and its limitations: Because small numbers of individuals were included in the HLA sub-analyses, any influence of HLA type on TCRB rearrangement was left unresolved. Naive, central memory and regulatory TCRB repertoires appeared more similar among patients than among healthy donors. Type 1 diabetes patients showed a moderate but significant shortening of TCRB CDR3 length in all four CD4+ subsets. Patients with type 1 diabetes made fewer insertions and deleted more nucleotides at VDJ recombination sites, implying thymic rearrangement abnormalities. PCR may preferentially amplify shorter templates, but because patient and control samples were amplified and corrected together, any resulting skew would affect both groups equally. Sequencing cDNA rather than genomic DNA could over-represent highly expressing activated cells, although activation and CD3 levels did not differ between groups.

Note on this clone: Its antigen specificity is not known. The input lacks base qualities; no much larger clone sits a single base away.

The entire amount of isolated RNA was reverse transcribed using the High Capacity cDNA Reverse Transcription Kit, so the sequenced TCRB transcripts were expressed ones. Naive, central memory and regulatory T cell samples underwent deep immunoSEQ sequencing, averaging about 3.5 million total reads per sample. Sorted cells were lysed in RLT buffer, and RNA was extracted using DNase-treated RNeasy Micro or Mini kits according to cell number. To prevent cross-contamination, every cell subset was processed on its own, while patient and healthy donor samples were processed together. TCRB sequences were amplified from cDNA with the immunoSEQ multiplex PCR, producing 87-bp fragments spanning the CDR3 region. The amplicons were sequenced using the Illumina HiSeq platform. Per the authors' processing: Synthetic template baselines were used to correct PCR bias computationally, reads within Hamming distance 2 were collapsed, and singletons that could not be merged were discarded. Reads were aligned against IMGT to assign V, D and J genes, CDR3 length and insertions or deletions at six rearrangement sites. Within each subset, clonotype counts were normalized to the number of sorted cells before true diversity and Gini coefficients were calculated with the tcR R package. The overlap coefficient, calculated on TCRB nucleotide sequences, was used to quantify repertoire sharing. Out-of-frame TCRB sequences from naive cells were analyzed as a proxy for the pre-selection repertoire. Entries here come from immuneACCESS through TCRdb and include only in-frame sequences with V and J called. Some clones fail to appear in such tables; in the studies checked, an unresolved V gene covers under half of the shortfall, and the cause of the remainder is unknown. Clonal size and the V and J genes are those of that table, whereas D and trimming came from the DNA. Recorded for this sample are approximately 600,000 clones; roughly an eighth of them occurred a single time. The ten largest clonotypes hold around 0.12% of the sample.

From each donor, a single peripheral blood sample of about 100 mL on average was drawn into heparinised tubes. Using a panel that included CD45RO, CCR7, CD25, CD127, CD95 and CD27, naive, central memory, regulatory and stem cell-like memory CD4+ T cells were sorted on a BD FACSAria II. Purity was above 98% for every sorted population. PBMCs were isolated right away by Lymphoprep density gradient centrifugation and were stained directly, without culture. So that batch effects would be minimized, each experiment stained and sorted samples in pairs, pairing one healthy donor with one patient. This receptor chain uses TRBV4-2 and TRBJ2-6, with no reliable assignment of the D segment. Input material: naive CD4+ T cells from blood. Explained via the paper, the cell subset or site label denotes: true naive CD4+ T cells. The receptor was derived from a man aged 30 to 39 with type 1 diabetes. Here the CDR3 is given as CASSQDTATGANVLTF. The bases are TGTGCCAGCAGCCAAGATACGGCCACTGGGGCCAACGTCCTGACTTTC.